The clone carrying this T cell receptor beta chain was recorded a few times. No antigen is known for it. The data are from a study of cytomegalovirus exposure and HLA in healthy donors. Healthy bone marrow donors supplied every sample. Whole-study results and caveats: In a later analysis, at a false discovery rate of 0.05, under 20,000 TCR beta sequences were associated with HLA alleles. Many donors shared some public TCRs, even though most TCR sequences were rare.

The primer mix had 60 Vbeta and 13 Jbeta primers. In the original workflow: Among the unique TCR beta chains that a later analysis counted, about 81 million in all, roughly 10 million were shared. Profiling relied on immunoSEQ multiplex PCR, and the TCRdb table lists in-frame clones only, not all of them. D and trimming were read from the DNA, whereas the V and J calls and clone size are those reported in that table. Of about 140,000 clones listed, about 61% were seen once; the top ten hold around 2.5%. The V gene lost 3 bases and the J gene lost 1 base, with 8 bases spanning the gap. Germline V gene sequence: CDR1 SGDLS, CDR2 YYNGEE. The CDR3 is 13 residues long.

This clonotype was sampled from a woman in her thirties or forties in good health and CMV-seronegative. The chain joins TRBV9 to TRBJ2-7; D possibly corresponds to TRBD2 (5 bases). What was sequenced was PBMCs. CDR3 loop: CASSAGLSYEQYF. As DNA, the CDR3 is TGTGCCAGCAGCGCTGGACTTTCCTACGAGCAGTACTTC.